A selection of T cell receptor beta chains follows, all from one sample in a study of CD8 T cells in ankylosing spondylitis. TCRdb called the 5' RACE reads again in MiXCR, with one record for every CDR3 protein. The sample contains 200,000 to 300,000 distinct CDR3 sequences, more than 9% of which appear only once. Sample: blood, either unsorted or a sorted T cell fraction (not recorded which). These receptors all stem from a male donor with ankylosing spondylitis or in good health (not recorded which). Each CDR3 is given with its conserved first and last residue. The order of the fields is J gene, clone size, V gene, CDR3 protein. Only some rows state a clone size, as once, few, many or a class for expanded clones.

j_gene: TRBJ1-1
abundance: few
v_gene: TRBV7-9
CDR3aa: CASSLEGGGTEAFF

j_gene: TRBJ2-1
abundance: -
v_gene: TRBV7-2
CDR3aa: CASKTGSSYNEQFF

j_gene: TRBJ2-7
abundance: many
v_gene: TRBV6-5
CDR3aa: CASSSTRTGSSYEQYF

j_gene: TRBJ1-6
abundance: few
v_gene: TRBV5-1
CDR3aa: CASSLLDNSPLHF

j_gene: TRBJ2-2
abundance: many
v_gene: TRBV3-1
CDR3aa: CASSQGGQGTRSNPSGELFF

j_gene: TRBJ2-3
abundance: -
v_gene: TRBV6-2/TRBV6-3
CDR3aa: CASSYPSGLVSDTQYF

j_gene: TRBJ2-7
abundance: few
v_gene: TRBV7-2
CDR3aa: CASSHRDRLSYEQYF

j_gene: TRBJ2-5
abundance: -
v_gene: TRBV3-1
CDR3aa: CASSSGTPETQYF

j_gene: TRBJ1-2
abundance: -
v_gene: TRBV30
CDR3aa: CAWARDSDYGYTF

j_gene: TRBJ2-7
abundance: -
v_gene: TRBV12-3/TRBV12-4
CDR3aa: CASSEQGLSSEQYF

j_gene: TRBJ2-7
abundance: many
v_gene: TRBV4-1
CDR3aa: CASSQGVLSYEQYF

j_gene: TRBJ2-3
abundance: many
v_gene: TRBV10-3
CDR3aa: CAISESVASQNTQYF

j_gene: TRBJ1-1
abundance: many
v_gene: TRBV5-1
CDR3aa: CASSWTRRADTEAFF

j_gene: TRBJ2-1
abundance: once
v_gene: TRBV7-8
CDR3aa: CASSLARLAGGLGEQFF

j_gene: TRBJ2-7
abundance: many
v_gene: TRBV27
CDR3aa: CASRPREGGSEQYF

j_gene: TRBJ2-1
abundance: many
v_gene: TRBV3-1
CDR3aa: CASSQGQLYNEQFF

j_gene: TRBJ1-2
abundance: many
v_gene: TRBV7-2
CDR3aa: CASSLGGDGYTF

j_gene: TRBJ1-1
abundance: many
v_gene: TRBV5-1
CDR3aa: CASSFGGNTEAFF

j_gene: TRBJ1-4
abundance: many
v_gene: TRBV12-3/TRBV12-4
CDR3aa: CASRSTVDNEKLFF

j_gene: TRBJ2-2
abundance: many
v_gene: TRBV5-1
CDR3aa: CASSLVTTSGSTGELFF

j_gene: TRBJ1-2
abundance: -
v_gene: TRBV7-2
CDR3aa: CASSLLPTPGAIYGYTF

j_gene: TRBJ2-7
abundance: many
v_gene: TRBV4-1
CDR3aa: CASSQSFTDPSLYEQYF

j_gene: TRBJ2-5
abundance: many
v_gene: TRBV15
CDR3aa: CATSTPMYF

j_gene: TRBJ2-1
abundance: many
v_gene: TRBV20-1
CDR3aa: CSAQTSGRTLNEQFF

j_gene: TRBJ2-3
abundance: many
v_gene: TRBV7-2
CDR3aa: CASSLAPSGRGDTQYF

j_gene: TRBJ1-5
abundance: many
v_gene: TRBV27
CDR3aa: CASSPGTPDQPQHF

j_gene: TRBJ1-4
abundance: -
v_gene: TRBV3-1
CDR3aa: CASSQAIGTGEKLFF

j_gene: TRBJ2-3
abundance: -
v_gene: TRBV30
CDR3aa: CARGLAGYTDTQYF

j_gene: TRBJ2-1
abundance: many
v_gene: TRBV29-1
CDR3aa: CSVVTGTSYNEQFF

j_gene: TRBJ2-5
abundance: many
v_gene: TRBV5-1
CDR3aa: CASSRGQQQETQYF

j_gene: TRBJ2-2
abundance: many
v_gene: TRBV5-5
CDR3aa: CASSLLGSQDIGELFF

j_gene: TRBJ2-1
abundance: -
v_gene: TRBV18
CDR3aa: CASSWSRGASNEQFF

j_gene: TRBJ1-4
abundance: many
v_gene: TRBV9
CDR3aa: CASSRGQGEEKLFF

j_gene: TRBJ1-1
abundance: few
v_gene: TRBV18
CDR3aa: CASSPVGGSTEAFF

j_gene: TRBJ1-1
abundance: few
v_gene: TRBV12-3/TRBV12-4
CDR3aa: CASRTQGFTEAFF

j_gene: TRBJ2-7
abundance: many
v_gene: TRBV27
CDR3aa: CASSLSGAGGLYEQYF

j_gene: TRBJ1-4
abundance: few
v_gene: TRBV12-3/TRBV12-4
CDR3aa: CASSSGDRVNEKLFF

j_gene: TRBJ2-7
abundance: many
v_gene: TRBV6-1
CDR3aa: CASSFGTVSYEQYF

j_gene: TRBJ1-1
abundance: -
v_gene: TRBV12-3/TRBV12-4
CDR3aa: CASIQGRANTEAFF

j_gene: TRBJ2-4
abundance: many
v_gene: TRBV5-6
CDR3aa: CASSLTVKNIQYF

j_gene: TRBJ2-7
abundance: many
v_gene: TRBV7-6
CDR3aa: CASSLDTGGSLYEQYF

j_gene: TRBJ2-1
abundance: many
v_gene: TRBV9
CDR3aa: CASSVVSGRAGEQFF

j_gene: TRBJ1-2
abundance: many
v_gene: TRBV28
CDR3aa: CASSINRGGYTF

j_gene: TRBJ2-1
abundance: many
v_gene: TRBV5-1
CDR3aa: CASSRSNGLGYNEQFF

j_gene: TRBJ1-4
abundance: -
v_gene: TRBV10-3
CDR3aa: CAISVTVNEKLFF

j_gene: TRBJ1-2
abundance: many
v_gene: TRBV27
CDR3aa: CASSPLGAGGFGYTF

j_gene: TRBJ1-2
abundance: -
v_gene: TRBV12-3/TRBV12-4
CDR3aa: CASSSGRGYGYTF

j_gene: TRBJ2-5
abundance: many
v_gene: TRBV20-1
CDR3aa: CSAPASGETQYF

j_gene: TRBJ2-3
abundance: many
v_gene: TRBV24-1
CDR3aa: CATSDWETDTQYF

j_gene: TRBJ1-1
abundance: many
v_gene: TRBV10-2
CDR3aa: CASSEAGLLDTEAFF

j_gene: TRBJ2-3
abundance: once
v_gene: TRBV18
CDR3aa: CASSSGPPGGTDTQYF

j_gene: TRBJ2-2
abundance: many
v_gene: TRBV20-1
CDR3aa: CSGAVSGGEDTGELFF

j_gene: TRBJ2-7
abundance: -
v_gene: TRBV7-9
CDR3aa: CASSSKDVSSYEQYF

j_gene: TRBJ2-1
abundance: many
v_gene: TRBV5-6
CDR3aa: CASAPLATGKGDEQFF

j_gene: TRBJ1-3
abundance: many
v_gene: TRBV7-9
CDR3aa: CASSPDRGLGNTIYF

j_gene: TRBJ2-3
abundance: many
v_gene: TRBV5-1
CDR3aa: CATSGLNTDTQYF

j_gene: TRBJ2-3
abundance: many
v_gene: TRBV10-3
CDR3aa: CAISEPGGGADHTQYF